Listed below are T cell receptor beta chains from one sample, sequenced in a study of early T cells in non-severe SARS-CoV-2 infection. TCRdb processed the 5' RACE reads anew with MiXCR; each CDR3 protein has one entry. This table holds 25,000 to 35,000 distinct CDR3 sequences, 5% to 5.5% found once. The sequenced sample consisted of whole blood. Receptor source: an adult who was a healthcare worker with PCR-confirmed SARS-CoV-2 infection or an uninfected control (not recorded which). Both conserved end residues are trimmed from each CDR3. The order of the fields is D gene, V gene, J gene, CDR3 protein. A D gene is named only where the DNA matches it firmly.

d_call: NA; v_call: TRBV20-1; j_call: TRBJ2-7; cdr3_aa: SASGLSLSYEQY
d_call: NA; v_call: TRBV27; j_call: TRBJ2-7; cdr3_aa: ASTPSGTSSYEQY
d_call: TRBD1; v_call: TRBV29-1; j_call: TRBJ2-7; cdr3_aa: SFLGQGNEQY
d_call: NA; v_call: TRBV24-1; j_call: TRBJ2-5; cdr3_aa: ATSDFKTQY
d_call: TRBD1; v_call: TRBV6-5; j_call: TRBJ1-5; cdr3_aa: ASSYSSGGELIYSNQPQH
d_call: TRBD1; v_call: TRBV29-1; j_call: TRBJ2-1; cdr3_aa: SVGAVEKGTGFNEQF
d_call: NA; v_call: TRBV7-2; j_call: TRBJ1-6; cdr3_aa: ASSRTSYNSPLH
d_call: NA; v_call: TRBV6-5; j_call: TRBJ2-4; cdr3_aa: ASLGEDKNIQY
d_call: NA; v_call: TRBV15; j_call: TRBJ1-2; cdr3_aa: ATSRDQGTNYGYT
d_call: NA; v_call: TRBV11-2; j_call: TRBJ2-1; cdr3_aa: ASSLGAGGNEQF
d_call: NA; v_call: TRBV5-4; j_call: TRBJ2-7; cdr3_aa: ASSPAWDEQY
d_call: NA; v_call: TRBV5-5; j_call: TRBJ2-1; cdr3_aa: ASSLTAEQF
d_call: NA; v_call: TRBV7-8; j_call: TRBJ2-7; cdr3_aa: ASSPLANTYEQY
d_call: TRBD1; v_call: TRBV10-1; j_call: TRBJ2-7; cdr3_aa: ARKKGQIYEQY
d_call: TRBD1; v_call: TRBV28; j_call: TRBJ2-7; cdr3_aa: ASRTIRDRASYEQY
d_call: NA; v_call: TRBV2; j_call: TRBJ1-1; cdr3_aa: ASSEIRQAMNTEAF
d_call: NA; v_call: TRBV7-2; j_call: TRBJ2-2; cdr3_aa: ASSTGLKELF
d_call: TRBD2; v_call: TRBV12-3/TRBV12-4; j_call: TRBJ2-7; cdr3_aa: ASSLTSGSYEQY
d_call: NA; v_call: TRBV28; j_call: TRBJ2-6; cdr3_aa: ASLKFSGANVLT
d_call: NA; v_call: TRBV6-6; j_call: TRBJ2-7; cdr3_aa: ASNGKGGSYEQY
d_call: NA; v_call: TRBV7-3; j_call: TRBJ2-2; cdr3_aa: ASSSGRPNTGELF
d_call: TRBD2; v_call: TRBV5-4; j_call: TRBJ2-7; cdr3_aa: ASSLMGGSSYEQY
d_call: TRBD2; v_call: TRBV20-1; j_call: TRBJ2-4; cdr3_aa: SATLGEGENIQY
d_call: NA; v_call: TRBV7-2; j_call: TRBJ2-3; cdr3_aa: ASSLRVRDTQY
d_call: TRBD2; v_call: TRBV20-1; j_call: TRBJ2-1; cdr3_aa: SALKLAGGPNEQF
d_call: NA; v_call: TRBV19; j_call: TRBJ2-7; cdr3_aa: ASSRRGVESEQY
d_call: NA; v_call: TRBV5-6; j_call: TRBJ2-7; cdr3_aa: ASSFRDFYEQY
d_call: NA; v_call: TRBV10-2; j_call: TRBJ2-7; cdr3_aa: ASSDTGAIYEQY
d_call: NA; v_call: TRBV5-5; j_call: TRBJ1-1; cdr3_aa: ASSLAGGYTEAF
d_call: TRBD2; v_call: TRBV6-5; j_call: TRBJ2-1; cdr3_aa: ASRSGSLNEQF
d_call: NA; v_call: TRBV27; j_call: TRBJ2-5; cdr3_aa: ASSPAPSVTQY
d_call: NA; v_call: TRBV7-2; j_call: TRBJ1-2; cdr3_aa: ASSAGGVNYGYT
d_call: NA; v_call: TRBV20-1; j_call: TRBJ2-7; cdr3_aa: SANNGGTYEQY
d_call: TRBD1; v_call: TRBV5-1; j_call: TRBJ2-7; cdr3_aa: ASSSGQGFSYEQY
d_call: NA; v_call: TRBV28; j_call: TRBJ2-4; cdr3_aa: ASRGSLAKNIQY
d_call: TRBD2; v_call: TRBV3-1; j_call: TRBJ2-1; cdr3_aa: ASSQGAGSRHNEQF
d_call: TRBD2; v_call: TRBV7-9; j_call: TRBJ2-1; cdr3_aa: ASSFLAGADNEQF
d_call: NA; v_call: TRBV12-3/TRBV12-4; j_call: TRBJ2-2; cdr3_aa: ASSPVGIGRANTGELF
d_call: NA; v_call: TRBV18; j_call: TRBJ1-5; cdr3_aa: ASSRARQEPQH
d_call: NA; v_call: TRBV7-3; j_call: TRBJ1-1; cdr3_aa: ASSSYRLDSSTEAF
d_call: NA; v_call: TRBV11-3; j_call: TRBJ2-5; cdr3_aa: ASSPTKETQY
d_call: NA; v_call: TRBV2; j_call: TRBJ2-7; cdr3_aa: ASRKEENRSYEQY
d_call: NA; v_call: TRBV29-1; j_call: TRBJ1-1; cdr3_aa: SVTPRRYTEAF
d_call: NA; v_call: TRBV5-1; j_call: TRBJ2-2; cdr3_aa: ASSLTGENTGELF
d_call: NA; v_call: TRBV19; j_call: TRBJ1-5; cdr3_aa: ASSIIDMLEPQH
d_call: NA; v_call: TRBV5-1; j_call: TRBJ2-2; cdr3_aa: ASSLALAGTGELF